Shown below are 3 T cell receptor beta chains from a single sample sequenced in a study of cytomegalovirus exposure and HLA in healthy donors. Primers for the PCR totalled 60 Vbeta and 13 Jbeta. Sequencing used immunoSEQ multiplex PCR; TCRdb keeps in-frame clones, though not all of them. The sample records more than 90,000 clones, roughly three quarters being singletons. Sequenced material: PBMCs. These receptors were taken from a man in his forties or fifties in good health and CMV-seropositive.

V and J are TRBV21-1 and TRBJ1-5. TRBV21-1 is given as a pseudogene. The CDR3 is made up of 15 amino acids. CDR3: CALGLISLSNQPQHF. The CDR3, as DNA: TGTGCTCTAGGACTGATCTCCCTTAGCAATCAGCCCCAGCATTTT.

The chain joins TRBV6-5 to TRBJ2-7; TRBD2 might be the D (6 bases). The germline CDR1 and CDR2 sequences are MNHEY and SVGAGI. The CDR3 has 13 residues. V shed 3 bases and J shed 6 bases, with 12 bases lying between them. This CDR3 is CASSYRGGIEQYF. DNA of the CDR3: TGTGCCAGCAGTTATCGGGGCGGGATCGAGCAGTACTTC.

The chain uses TRBV19 and TRBJ2-4; 8 nucleotides align to TRBD1. The V gene end was trimmed by 3 bases and the J gene end by 2 bases; junction bases not matched to a gene: 6. The CDR3 runs 16 residues. The V gene's germline CDR1 is LNHDA and CDR2 SQIVND (reference sequence). The chain's CDR3 is CASSIGQGRTKNIQYF. Written as DNA, the CDR3 is TGTGCCAGTAGTATTGGACAGGGAAGGACCAAAAACATTCAGTACTTC. The whole variable domain, filled in from reference TRBV19 and TRBJ2-4, reads DGGITQSPKYLFRKEGQNVTLSCEQNLNHDAMYWYRQDPGQGLRLIYYSQIVNDFQKGDIAEGYSVSREKKESFPLTVTSAQKNPTAFYLCASSIGQGRTKNIQYFGAGTRLSVL.